Below, one T cell receptor (beta chain) is given with its context. Its target is unknown. The sample is drawn from a study of PD-1 blockade in mismatch repair-deficient tumors. Notes on the study in general: Tumor-resident clones, often undetectable pretreatment in blood, expanded then contracted after pembrolizumab.

The protocol was immunoSEQ multiplex PCR, while the TCRdb copy is restricted to in-frame clones and leaves out a portion. Among under 95,000 clones listed, 70% to 90% were seen once. The CDR3 runs to 16 residues. CDR1 is MNHEY and CDR2 is SMNVEV in the germline V gene (reference sequence). Trimming took 8 bases from V and 1 from J, leaving 20 bases between them. Sequenced material: peripheral blood, taken 44 weeks after starting pembrolizumab. The TCR originated in an adult with mismatch repair-deficient cancer. The J gene is TRBJ1-1, the V gene TRBV27; no clear D. The CDR3 here is CASSPRGGKRNTEAFF. The CDR3 DNA reads as TGTGCCAGCTCTCCCCGTGGAGGGAAAAGGAACACTGAAGCTTTCTTT.